The present TCR beta chain was sequenced within a study of blood T cell repertoires in COVID-19. Study at large: From the United States, Italy and Spain came samples of acute and convalescent COVID-19. The analysed material was cDNA or gDNA that came from T cells, B-cell-depleted T cells, or PBMCs.

Original handling: Estimated nucleated cell counts came from reference gene primer amplification. Profiled with immunoSEQ multiplex PCR; TCRdb holds only in-frame clones, not every one. That table is the source of V, J and clone size, and D and trimming were worked out from the DNA. The table shows under 150,000 clones, with around 80% occurring only once. The TCR was taken from a man aged 55 to 70 with acute or convalescent COVID-19. What was sequenced was peripheral blood.

The DNA of the CDR3 is TGCGCCAGCAGCCCCTGGACTTCTGACAATGAGCAGTTCTTC. Translating gives CASSPWTSDNEQFF. The chain couples TRBV5-1 to TRBJ2-1, with a weak D call TRBD2 (5 bases). The CDR3 loop spans 14 amino acids. Trimming left V 4 bases short and J 5 bases short, with 13 bases between. CDR1 and CDR2 (germline): SGHRS, YFSETQ.